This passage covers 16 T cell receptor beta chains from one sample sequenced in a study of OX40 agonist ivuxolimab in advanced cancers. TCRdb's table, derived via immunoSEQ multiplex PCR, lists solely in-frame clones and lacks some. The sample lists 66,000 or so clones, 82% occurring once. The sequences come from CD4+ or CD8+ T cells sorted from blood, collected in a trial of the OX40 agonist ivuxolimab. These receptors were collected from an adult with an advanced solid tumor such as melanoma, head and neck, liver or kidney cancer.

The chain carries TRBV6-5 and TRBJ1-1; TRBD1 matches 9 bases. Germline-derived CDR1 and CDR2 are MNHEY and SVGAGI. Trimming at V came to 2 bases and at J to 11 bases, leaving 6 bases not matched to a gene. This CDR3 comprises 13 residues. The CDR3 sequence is CASSYGTGNVAFF. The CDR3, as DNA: TGTGCCAGCAGTTACGGGACAGGGAACGTCGCTTTCTTT.

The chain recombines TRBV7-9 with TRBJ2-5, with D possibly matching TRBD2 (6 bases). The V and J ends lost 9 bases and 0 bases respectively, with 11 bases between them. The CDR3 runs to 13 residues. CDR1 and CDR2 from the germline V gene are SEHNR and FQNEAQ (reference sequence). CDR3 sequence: CASSGEYQETQYF. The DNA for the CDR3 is TGTGCCAGTAGCGGAGAGTACCAAGAGACCCAGTACTTC.

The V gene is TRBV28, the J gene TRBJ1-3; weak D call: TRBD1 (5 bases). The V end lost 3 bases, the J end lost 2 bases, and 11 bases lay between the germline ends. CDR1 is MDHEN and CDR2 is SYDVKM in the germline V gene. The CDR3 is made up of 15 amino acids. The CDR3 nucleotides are TGTGCCAGCAGTTTTCCGGGGGATCCTGGAAACACCATATATTTT. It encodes CASSFPGDPGNTIYF.

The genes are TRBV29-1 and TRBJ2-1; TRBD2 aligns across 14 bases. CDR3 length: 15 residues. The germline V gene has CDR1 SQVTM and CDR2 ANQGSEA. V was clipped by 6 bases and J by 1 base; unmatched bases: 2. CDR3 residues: CSVGTSGSSYNEQFF. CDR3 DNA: TGCAGCGTCGGGACTAGCGGGAGTTCCTACAATGAGCAGTTCTTC.

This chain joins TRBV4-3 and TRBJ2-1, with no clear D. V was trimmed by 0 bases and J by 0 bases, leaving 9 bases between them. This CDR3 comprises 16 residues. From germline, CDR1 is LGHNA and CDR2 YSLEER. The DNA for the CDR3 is TGCGCCAGCAGCCAAGATGGCTACAGCTCCTACAATGAGCAGTTCTTC. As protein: CASSQDGYSSYNEQFF.

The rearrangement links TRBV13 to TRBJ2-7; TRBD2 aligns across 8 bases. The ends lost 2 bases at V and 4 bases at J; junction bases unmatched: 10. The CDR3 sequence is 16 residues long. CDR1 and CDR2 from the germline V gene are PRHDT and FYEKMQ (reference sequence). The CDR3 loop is CASSLRRAGVLYEQYF. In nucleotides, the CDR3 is TGTGCCAGCAGCTTAAGGCGAGCGGGAGTATTGTACGAGCAGTACTTC. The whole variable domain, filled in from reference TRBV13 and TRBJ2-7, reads AAGVIQSPRHLIKEKRETATLKCYPIPRHDTVYWYQQGPGQDPQFLISFYEKMQSDKGSIPDRFSAQQFSDYHSELNMSSLELGDSALYFCASSLRRAGVLYEQYFGPGTRLTVT.

This chain's CDR3 is CASIQGGWRNTIYF. CDR3 in DNA: TGTGCCAGCATCCAAGGGGGTTGGCGAAACACCATATATTTT. V is TRBV2 and J is TRBJ1-3; the D gene is possibly TRBD1 (6 bases). The CDR3 runs 14 residues. Germline lookup yields CDR1 SNHLY and CDR2 FYNNEI. V lost 7 bases to trimming and J lost 5 bases, with 15 bases between them.

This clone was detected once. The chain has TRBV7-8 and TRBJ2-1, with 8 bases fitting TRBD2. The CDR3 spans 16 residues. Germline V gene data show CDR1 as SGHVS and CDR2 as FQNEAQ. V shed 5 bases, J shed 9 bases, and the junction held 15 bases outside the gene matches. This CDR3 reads CASSTWTSLDPGEQFF. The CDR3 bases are TGTGCCAGCAGCACCTGGACTAGCTTGGATCCCGGTGAGCAGTTCTTC.

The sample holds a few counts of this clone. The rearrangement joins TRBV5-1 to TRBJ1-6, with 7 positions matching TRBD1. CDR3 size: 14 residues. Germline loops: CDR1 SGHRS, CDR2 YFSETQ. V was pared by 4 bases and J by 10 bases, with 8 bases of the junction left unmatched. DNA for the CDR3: TGCGCCAGCAGCCGACAGGGCACCGGATCACCCCTCCACTTT. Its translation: CASSRQGTGSPLHF.

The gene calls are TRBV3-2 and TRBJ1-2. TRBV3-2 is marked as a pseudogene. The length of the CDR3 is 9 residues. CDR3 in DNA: TGTGCCAGCAGGCTCGGCTACACCTTC. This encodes CASRLGYTF.

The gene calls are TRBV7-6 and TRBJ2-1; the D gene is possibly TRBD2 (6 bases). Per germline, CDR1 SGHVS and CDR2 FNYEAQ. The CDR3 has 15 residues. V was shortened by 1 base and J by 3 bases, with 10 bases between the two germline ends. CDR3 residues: CASSLGAGHYNEQFF. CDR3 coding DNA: TGTGCCAGCAGCTTAGGAGCGGGCCACTACAATGAGCAGTTCTTC.

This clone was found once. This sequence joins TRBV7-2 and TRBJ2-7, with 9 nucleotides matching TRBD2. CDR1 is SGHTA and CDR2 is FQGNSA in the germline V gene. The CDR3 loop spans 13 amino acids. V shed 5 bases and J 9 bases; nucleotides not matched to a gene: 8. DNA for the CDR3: TGTGCCAGCAGCCTCAATAGCGGGAGACTGCAGTACTTC. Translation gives CASSLNSGRLQYF. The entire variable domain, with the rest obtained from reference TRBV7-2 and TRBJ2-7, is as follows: GAGVSQSPSNKVTEKGKDVELRCDPISGHTALYWYRQSLGQGLEFLIYFQGNSAPDKSGLPSDRFSAERTGGSVSTLTIQRTQQEDSAVYLCASSLNSGRLQYFGPGTRLTVT.

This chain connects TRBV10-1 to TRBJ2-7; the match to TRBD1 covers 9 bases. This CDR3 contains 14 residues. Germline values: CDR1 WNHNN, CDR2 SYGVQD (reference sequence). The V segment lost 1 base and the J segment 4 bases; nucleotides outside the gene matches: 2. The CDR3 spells CASSELGQGYEQYF. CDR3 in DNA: TGCGCCAGCAGTGAGTTGGGACAGGGTTACGAGCAGTACTTC.

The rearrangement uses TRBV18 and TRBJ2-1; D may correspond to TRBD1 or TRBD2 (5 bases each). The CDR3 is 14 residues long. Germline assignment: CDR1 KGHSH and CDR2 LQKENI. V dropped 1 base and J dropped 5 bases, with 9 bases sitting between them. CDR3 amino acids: CASSPLVGDNEQFF. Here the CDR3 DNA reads TGTGCCAGCTCACCACTTGTGGGGGACAATGAGCAGTTCTTC. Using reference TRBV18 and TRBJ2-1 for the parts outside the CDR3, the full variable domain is NAGVMQNPRHLVRRRGQEARLRCSPMKGHSHVYWYRQLPEEGLKFMVYLQKENIIDESGMPKERFSAEFPKEGPSILRIQQVVRGDSAAYFCASSPLVGDNEQFFGPGTRLTVL.

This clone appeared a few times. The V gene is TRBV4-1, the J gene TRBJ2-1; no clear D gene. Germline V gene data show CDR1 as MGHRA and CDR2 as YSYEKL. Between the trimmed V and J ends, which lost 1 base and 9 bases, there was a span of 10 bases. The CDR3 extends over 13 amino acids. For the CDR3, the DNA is TGCGCCAGCAGCCAAGCCGAGCCGGGTGAGCAGTTCTTC. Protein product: CASSQAEPGEQFF.

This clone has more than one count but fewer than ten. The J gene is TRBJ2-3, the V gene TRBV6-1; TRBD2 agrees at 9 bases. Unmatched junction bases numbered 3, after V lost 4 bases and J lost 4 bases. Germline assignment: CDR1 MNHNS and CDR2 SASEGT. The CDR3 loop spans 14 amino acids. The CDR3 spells CASSASGNADTQYF. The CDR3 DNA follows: TGTGCCAGCAGTGCTAGCGGGAACGCAGATACGCAGTATTTT.